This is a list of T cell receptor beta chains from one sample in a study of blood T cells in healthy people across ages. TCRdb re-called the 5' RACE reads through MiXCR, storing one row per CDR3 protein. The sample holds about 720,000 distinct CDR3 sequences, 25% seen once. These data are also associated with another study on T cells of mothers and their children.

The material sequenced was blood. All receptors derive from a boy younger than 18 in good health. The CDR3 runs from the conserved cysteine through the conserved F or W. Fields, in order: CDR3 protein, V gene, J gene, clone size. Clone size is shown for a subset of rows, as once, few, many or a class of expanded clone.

CDR3: CASSLGFADKYGNTIYF; V: TRBV5-1; J: TRBJ1-3; size: few
CDR3: CSAKTFFQTQHF; V: TRBV20-1; J: TRBJ2-5; size: -
CDR3: CASSLADQGSNQPQHF; V: TRBV7-2; J: TRBJ1-5; size: -
CDR3: CASSLDRGLITDTQYF; V: TRBV7-2; J: TRBJ2-3; size: -
CDR3: CASSPTDRGENEQFF; V: TRBV7-2; J: TRBJ2-1; size: -
CDR3: CASSRLAGGSDNEQFF; V: TRBV7-6; J: TRBJ2-1; size: many
CDR3: CASSFGQGYNEQFF; V: TRBV28; J: TRBJ2-1; size: -
CDR3: CATSRDPTPGLASNTQYF; V: TRBV15; J: TRBJ2-3; size: few
CDR3: CASSAWDRGYEQYF; V: TRBV9; J: -; size: few
CDR3: CASSLVAGTVSTYEQYF; V: TRBV7-2; J: TRBJ2-7; size: few
CDR3: CASSPTGPLAKNIQYF; V: TRBV28; J: TRBJ2-4; size: few
CDR3: CASSLADPGGVGYTF; V: TRBV11-2; J: TRBJ1-2; size: -
CDR3: CASSLEVGDNEQFF; V: TRBV5-4; J: TRBJ2-1; size: -
CDR3: CASSLDVGGGETQYF; V: TRBV7-6; J: TRBJ2-5; size: -
CDR3: CASSLGGYAIEAFF; V: TRBV5-1; J: TRBJ1-1; size: -
CDR3: CASSLRETYEQYF; V: TRBV28; J: TRBJ2-7; size: many
CDR3: CASSVREDEQYF; V: TRBV5-1; J: TRBJ2-7; size: -
CDR3: CSARDGRAGNSTDTQYF; V: TRBV20-1; J: TRBJ2-3; size: -
CDR3: CSARESSGNGERFF; V: TRBV20-1; J: TRBJ2-1; size: few
CDR3: CASSLRTTSTNEKLFF; V: TRBV3-1; J: TRBJ1-4; size: few
CDR3: CASSERLAGSETQYF; V: TRBV2; J: TRBJ2-5; size: -
CDR3: CASSLGQGVSGANVLTF; V: TRBV28; J: TRBJ2-6; size: -
CDR3: CASAAGQTVYEQYF; V: TRBV3-1; J: -; size: -
CDR3: CASSPWTSGKETQYF; V: TRBV13; J: TRBJ2-5; size: -
CDR3: CSARDLADQAIRGTQYF; V: TRBV20-1; J: -; size: -
CDR3: CASSSGTGEATGELFF; V: TRBV5-1; J: TRBJ2-2; size: many
CDR3: CASSPGHANTGELFF; V: TRBV14; J: TRBJ2-2; size: -
CDR3: CASRPEQFF; V: TRBV4-2; J: TRBJ2-1; size: -
CDR3: CASTYGTGASPLHF; V: TRBV27; J: TRBJ1-6; size: few